Below are 32 T cell receptor beta chains sequenced from a single sample in a study of early T cells in non-severe SARS-CoV-2 infection. One entry per CDR3 protein, called by TCRdb with MiXCR from the 5' RACE reads. The sample lists roughly 20,000 distinct CDR3 sequences; approximately 4.7% were seen once. Sequenced material: whole blood. All receptors come from an adult who was a healthcare worker with PCR-confirmed SARS-CoV-2 infection or an uninfected control (not recorded which).

By share of the sample, this clonotype is medium-sized. The chain couples TRBV27 to TRBJ1-2; D possibly corresponds to TRBD1 (5 bases). Trimming shortened V by 4 bases and J by 3 bases, and 18 bases separated the two germline ends. The CDR3 contains 16 residues. Germline values: CDR1 MNHEY, CDR2 SMNVEV (reference sequence). CDR3 nucleotides: TGTGCCAGCAGTTCCGGAGCCGGGACGAAGGACTATGGCTACACCTTC. It is translated as CASSSGAGTKDYGYTF.

The table lists this clonotype with many counts. The gene calls are TRBV6-2 or TRBV6-3 and TRBJ2-1, with 13 positions matching TRBD2. This CDR3 region has 18 residues. V shed 5 bases and J 5 bases; nucleotides not matched to a gene: 12. CDR1 is MNHEY and CDR2 is SVGEGT in the germline V gene. CDR3 bases: TGTGCCAGCAGTCCTTGGACTAGCGGGAGTCGACCTAACAATGAGCAGTTCTTC. It codes for CASSPWTSGSRPNNEQFF.

This clonotype is classed as medium-sized. The chain employs TRBV4-2 and TRBJ2-1, with D perhaps TRBD2 (5 bases). Trimming stripped 4 bases from V and 3 bases from J, with 7 bases between. CDR3 size: 13 residues. In germline, CDR1 is LGHNA, CDR2 YNFKEQ. CDR3 nucleotide sequence: TGTGCCAGCAGCCTCACTAGCTACAATGAGCAGTTCTTC. This translates into CASSLTSYNEQFF.

The sample holds many counts of this clonotype. J is TRBJ2-2 and V is TRBV7-9; D remains ambiguous. Looked up from germline, CDR1 is SEHNR and CDR2 is FQNEAQ (reference sequence). This CDR3 contains 15 residues. V lost 0 bases and J lost 2, with 7 bases in between. DNA of the CDR3: TGTGCCAGCAGCTTAGCGATGGGAAACACCGGGGAGCTGTTTTTT. This translates into CASSLAMGNTGELFF.

This sequence joins TRBV6-5 and TRBJ1-1, with 8 bases identical to TRBD1. J lost 2 bases, V lost 4 bases, and 6 bases had no gene match. Germline CDR1 and CDR2: MNHEY and SVGAGI. This CDR3 comprises 15 residues. The CDR3 here is CASSSRGRVNTEAFF. In DNA, the CDR3 is TGTGCCAGCAGTTCCAGGGGGCGGGTAAACACTGAAGCTTTCTTT.

This clonotype was observed at least ten times. The genes are TRBV12-3 or TRBV12-4 and TRBJ1-2; no reliable D call. The CDR3 extends over 15 amino acids. The V and J ends lost 2 bases and 4 bases respectively, with 14 bases between them. As DNA, the CDR3 is TGTGCCAGCAGTTTACATATTTTACGAGGCTATGGCTACACCTTC. Protein sequence: CASSLHILRGYGYTF.

This chain connects TRBV3-1 to TRBJ2-1; TRBD2 matches 7 bases. The CDR3 runs 19 residues. Germline V gene lookup returns CDR1 LGHDT and CDR2 YNNKEL (reference sequence). V lost 2 bases and J lost 3; bases outside the gene matches: 16. The CDR3: CASSQSSILSGGDYNEQFF. CDR3 DNA sequence: TGTGCCAGCAGCCAATCTAGCATTTTATCGGGAGGAGACTACAATGAGCAGTTCTTC.

The sample holds many counts of this clonotype. This chain's CDR3 is CASSLASAGGSYEQYF. In DNA form, the CDR3 reads TGCGCCAGCAGCTTGGCCTCAGCGGGAGGGTCCTACGAGCAGTACTTC. The rearrangement uses TRBV5-1 and TRBJ2-7, with 10 bases identical to TRBD2. V was pared by 0 bases and J by 1 base, with 4 bases of the junction left unmatched. Germline V CDR1 and CDR2: SGHRS, YFSETQ. The CDR3 extends over 16 amino acids.

V and J are TRBV27 and TRBJ1-1, with a weak D call TRBD1 (5 bases). V was clipped by 3 bases and J by 6 bases, with 11 bases between them. The CDR3 loop spans 13 amino acids. Germline assignment: CDR1 MNHEY and CDR2 SMNVEV (reference sequence). The CDR3 DNA is TGTGCCAGCAGTTTTCGGGGAGGGGCTGAAGCTTTCTTT. Its translation is CASSFRGGAEAFF.

In its sample, this clonotype was seen many times. V usage is TRBV5-1 and J usage is TRBJ2-7, with TRBD2 as a possible D gene (6 bases). This CDR3 is built from 14 residues. Germline assignment: CDR1 SGHRS and CDR2 YFSETQ. Trimming took 4 bases from V and 3 from J, leaving 14 bases between them. The CDR3 protein is CASSTGLGNYEQYF. The DNA of the CDR3 is TGCGCCAGCAGCACGGGACTCGGAAACTACGAGCAGTACTTC.

The sample holds many counts of this clonotype. The chain joins TRBV6-5 to TRBJ1-1; unclear D gene. Trimming cost V 1 base and J 5 bases, with 5 bases left between them. Per the germline V gene, CDR1 is MNHEY and CDR2 is SVGAGI. The CDR3 consists of 12 residues. Here the CDR3 DNA reads TGTGCCAGCAGTTACTTAGGGACTGAAGCTTTCTTT. Translating gives CASSYLGTEAFF.

This clonotype is medium-sized. At one boundary the junction diverges from the germline segment, which might be a read error. V gene TRBV20-1 combines with J gene TRBJ1-5, with D perhaps matching TRBD1 (6 bases). The CDR3 extends over 17 amino acids. CDR1 and CDR2 (germline): DFQATT, SNEGSKA (reference sequence). This chain's CDR3 is CSARGALSGQINQPQHF. For the CDR3, the DNA is TGCAGTGCGAGAGGAGCCCTATCGGGACAAATCAATCAGCCCCAGCATTTT.

This clonotype came up many times. The gene calls are TRBV20-1 and TRBJ1-2; TRBD1 might be the D (5 bases). The germline V gene has CDR1 DFQATT and CDR2 SNEGSKA (reference sequence). Trimming shortened V by 0 bases and J by 2 bases, and 16 bases separated the two germline ends. This CDR3 has 16 amino acids. The DNA of the CDR3 is TGCAGTGCTAGAGATTGGGGGTCTACAGTGAACTATGGCTACACCTTC. Its protein product is CSARDWGSTVNYGYTF.

This clonotype ranks as medium-sized. The rearrangement joins TRBV20-1 to TRBJ2-1; 7 bases agree with TRBD2. This CDR3 contains 14 residues. Germline V CDR1 and CDR2: DFQATT, SNEGSKA (reference sequence). V was clipped by 5 bases and J by 0 bases; unmatched bases: 4. The CDR3 region is CSAGLVSSYNEQFF. The CDR3 DNA follows: TGCAGTGCTGGACTAGTAAGCTCCTACAATGAGCAGTTCTTC.

This clonotype occurred many times. The gene calls are TRBV6-5 and TRBJ2-7; 8 bases line up with TRBD2. V lost 5 bases, J lost 3 bases, and 12 bases stayed unmatched. Looked up from germline, CDR1 is MNHEY and CDR2 is SVGAGI. This CDR3 comprises 16 residues. CDR3 sequence (DNA): TGTGCCAGCAGTCCCCCGGGTCGGGAGGGCCTCTACGAGCAGTACTTC. Residues: CASSPPGREGLYEQYF.

This clonotype came up a few times. J is TRBJ2-5 and V is TRBV6-5, with TRBD2 matching over 9 bases. The CDR3 loop spans 15 amino acids. V was pared by 0 bases and J by 5 bases, with 4 bases of the junction left unmatched. Germline CDR1 reads MNHEY; CDR2 reads SVGAGI. DNA of the CDR3: TGTGCCAGCAGTTACTCGGGACTAGCTGGGGAGACCCAGTACTTC. This translates into CASSYSGLAGETQYF.

This clonotype was picked up many times. The chain joins TRBV7-2 to TRBJ1-3, with D perhaps matching TRBD1 (5 bases). The V gene lost 5 bases and the J gene lost 0 bases, with 11 bases spanning the gap. Germline loops: CDR1 SGHTA, CDR2 FQGNSA. The length of the CDR3 is 15 residues. The chain's CDR3 is CASSRDGNSGNTIYF. Here the CDR3 DNA reads TGTGCCAGCAGCCGGGACGGGAACTCTGGAAACACCATATATTTT.

This clonotype was seen at least ten times. In DNA form, the CDR3 reads TGCGCCAGCAGCTTGACAGGAACTGAAGCTTTCTTT. As protein: CASSLTGTEAFF. J is TRBJ1-1 and V is TRBV5-1, with D possibly TRBD1 on 5 matching bases. The CDR3 is made up of 12 amino acids. Per germline, CDR1 SGHRS and CDR2 YFSETQ. V was cut by 1 base and J by 5 bases, with 6 bases left in between. Variable domain in full (rest from reference TRBV5-1 and TRBJ1-1): KAGVTQTPRYLIKTRGQQVTLSCSPISGHRSVSWYQQTPGQGLQFLFEYFSETQRNKGNFPGRFSGRQFSNSRSEMNVSTLELGDSALYLCASSLTGTEAFFGQGTRLTVV.

This clonotype is labeled as medium-sized. This rearrangement joins TRBV15 to TRBJ1-1; D is ambiguous. Germline V gives CDR1 LNHNV, CDR2 YYDKDF (reference sequence). V lost 5 bases and J lost 6, with 16 bases in between. This CDR3 has 14 amino acids. CDR3 amino acids: CATSGRFVQPEAFF. The CDR3 DNA follows: TGTGCCACCAGCGGAAGGTTCGTACAGCCTGAAGCTTTCTTT.

This clonotype appeared many times. The chain is built from TRBV28 and TRBJ2-7; the D call may be TRBD1 or TRBD2 (7 bases each). The CDR3 runs 15 residues. Germline V CDR1 and CDR2: MDHEN, SYDVKM. Trimming took 3 bases from V and 3 from J, leaving 15 bases between them. The CDR3 DNA is TGTGCCAGCAGTTTCGGAGCGGGACAGTTCTACGAGCAGTACTTC. This translates into CASSFGAGQFYEQYF.

The table lists this clonotype with a few counts. Being one base from a much bigger clone, this may be a read error. The chain carries TRBV29-1 and TRBJ1-2; 12 nucleotides match TRBD1. The CDR3 runs 12 residues. The germline V gene encodes CDR1 SQVTM and CDR2 ANQGSEA. This chain's CDR3 is CGVGTGGDGYTF. The CDR3 DNA is TGCGGCGTTGGGACAGGGGGCGATGGCTACACCTTC.

This clonotype has just a few counts. In DNA, the CDR3 is TGCAGTGCTAGGGACAGCAATCAGCCCCAGCATTTT. Its translation is CSARDSNQPQHF. This sequence joins TRBV20-1 and TRBJ1-5; D is undetermined. CDR3 length: 12 residues. Germline CDR1 is DFQATT and CDR2 is SNEGSKA (reference sequence). Deletions cut 3 bases from V and 1 base from J, with 4 bases between.

The V call is TRBV5-5, the J call TRBJ1-3; weak D call: TRBD1 (5 bases). CDR3 length: 14 amino acids. The V gene's germline CDR1 is SGHKS and CDR2 YYEKEE (reference sequence). The V end lost 3 bases, the J end lost 0 bases, and 7 bases lay between the germline ends. The CDR3 DNA reads TGTGCCAGCAGCTCCGGGACCTCTGGAAACACCATATATTTT. Translation: CASSSGTSGNTIYF.

This clonotype was recorded many times. The rearrangement uses TRBV7-8 and TRBJ2-5; the D call may be TRBD1 or TRBD2 (5 bases each). Germline CDR1 reads SGHVS; CDR2 reads FQNEAQ. Trimming left V 1 base short and J 3 bases short, with 15 bases between. The length of the CDR3 is 16 residues. The CDR3 bases are TGTGCCAGCAGCTTAGGGACCGGGACGGGGAAAGAGACCCAGTACTTC. Its protein is CASSLGTGTGKETQYF.

This clonotype was recorded many times. This chain links TRBV5-6 with TRBJ1-2, with 7 bases that match TRBD1. Trimming cost V 4 bases and J 8 bases; bases outside gene matches: 5. The CDR3 covers 12 residues. Germline CDR1 reads SGHDT; CDR2 reads YYEEEE. CDR3: CASSVGDSGYTF. CDR3 sequence (DNA): TGTGCCAGCAGCGTGGGGGACAGCGGCTACACCTTC.

The sample holds many counts of this clonotype. The V and J genes are TRBV4-3 and TRBJ2-1; 7 positions match TRBD2. Germline assignment: CDR1 LGHNA and CDR2 YSLEER. The CDR3 length is 15 residues. The junction had 2 bases not matched to a gene; V was cut back by 2 bases and J by 1 base. The CDR3 DNA follows: TGCGCCAGCAGCCAACGGCGGGAGTCCTACAATGAGCAGTTCTTC. Its translation: CASSQRRESYNEQFF.

In its sample, this clonotype was seen many times. For the CDR3, the DNA is TGTGCCAGCAGTTTAGTTAAGGGGGCCGGTGAGCAGTTCTTC. The encoded protein is CASSLVKGAGEQFF. J is TRBJ2-1 and V is TRBV12-3 or TRBV12-4, with TRBD1 matching over 7 bases. CDR3 length: 14 residues. The junction had 6 bases not matched to a gene; V was cut back by 1 base and J by 9 bases.

By share, this clonotype ranks as medium-sized. The J gene is TRBJ1-1, the V gene TRBV20-1, with unresolved D. The CDR3 runs to 13 residues. The germline gives CDR1 DFQATT, CDR2 SNEGSKA (reference sequence). V shed 6 bases and J shed 3 bases, with 14 bases lying between them. This CDR3 reads CSAPTPGHTEAFF. The CDR3 nucleotides read TGCAGTGCGCCCACACCGGGCCACACTGAAGCTTTCTTT.

This clonotype has at least ten counts. The chain joins TRBV29-1 to TRBJ2-7; 7 positions agree with TRBD1. The CDR3 contains 17 residues. J lost 7 bases, V lost 2 bases, and 20 bases had no gene match. Germline V lookup: CDR1 SQVTM, CDR2 ANQGSEA. In DNA, the CDR3 is TGCAGCGTTGAAATATTAGGGGCTGACAGGGCGGCCTGGGAGCAGTACGTC. Its translation is CSVEILGADRAAWEQYV.

At least ten counts were recorded for this clonotype. The V and J genes are TRBV20-1 and TRBJ2-3; 11 bases match TRBD2. The V segment lost 6 bases and the J segment 6 bases; nucleotides outside the gene matches: 5. Per germline, CDR1 DFQATT and CDR2 SNEGSKA (reference sequence). This CDR3 is built from 13 residues. CDR3 nucleotides: TGCAGTGCACCACTAGCGGGAGAGGATACGCAGTATTTT. Its translation: CSAPLAGEDTQYF.

This clonotype came up many times. As DNA, the CDR3 is TGCAGTGCTGGCCGGGCGGATCGTAGCAATCAGCCCCAGCATTTT. Translated, it gives CSAGRADRSNQPQHF. The chain uses TRBV20-1 and TRBJ1-5; no reliable D call. The length of the CDR3 is 15 residues. V lost 5 bases and J 0 bases, leaving 14 bases between the germline ends. Per the germline V gene, CDR1 is DFQATT and CDR2 is SNEGSKA (reference sequence).

This clonotype was seen at least ten times. The J gene is TRBJ2-3, the V gene TRBV5-1; 11 nucleotides line up with TRBD2. The CDR3 extends over 17 amino acids. V trimming: 0 bases; J trimming: 4 bases; junction bases outside the gene matches: 7. Per the germline V gene, CDR1 is SGHRS and CDR2 is YFSETQ. The CDR3 DNA reads TGCGCCAGCAGCTTGGGACTAGCGGGAAGGAGCCCAGATACGCAGTATTTT. As protein: CASSLGLAGRSPDTQYF.